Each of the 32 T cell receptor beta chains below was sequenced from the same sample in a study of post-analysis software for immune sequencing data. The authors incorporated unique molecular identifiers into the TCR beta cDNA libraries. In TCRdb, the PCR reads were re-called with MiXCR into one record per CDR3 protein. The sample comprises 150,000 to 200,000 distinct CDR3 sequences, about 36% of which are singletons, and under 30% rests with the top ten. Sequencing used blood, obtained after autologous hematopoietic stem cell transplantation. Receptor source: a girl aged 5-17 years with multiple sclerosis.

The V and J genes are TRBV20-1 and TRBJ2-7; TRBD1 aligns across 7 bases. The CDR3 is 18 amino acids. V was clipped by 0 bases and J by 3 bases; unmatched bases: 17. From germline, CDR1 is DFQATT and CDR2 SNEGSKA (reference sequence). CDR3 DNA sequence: TGCAGTGCTAGAGATCAAAGGGGGCCCCTATCTTGGAGCTACGAGCAGTACTTC. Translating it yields CSARDQRGPLSWSYEQYF.

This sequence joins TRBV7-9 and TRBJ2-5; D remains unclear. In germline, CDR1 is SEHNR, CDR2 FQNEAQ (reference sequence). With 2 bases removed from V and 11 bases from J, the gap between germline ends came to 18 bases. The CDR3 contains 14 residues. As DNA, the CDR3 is TGTGCCAGCAGCTTATACGGAGACCCGAACCAGCAGTACTTC. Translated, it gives CASSLYGDPNQQYF. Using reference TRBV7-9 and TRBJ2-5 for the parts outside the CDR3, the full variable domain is DTGVSQNPRHKITKRGQNVTFRCDPISEHNRLYWYRQTLGQGPEFLTYFQNEAQLEKSRLLSDRFSAERPKGSFSTLEIQRTEQGDSAMYLCASSLYGDPNQQYFGPGTRLLVL.

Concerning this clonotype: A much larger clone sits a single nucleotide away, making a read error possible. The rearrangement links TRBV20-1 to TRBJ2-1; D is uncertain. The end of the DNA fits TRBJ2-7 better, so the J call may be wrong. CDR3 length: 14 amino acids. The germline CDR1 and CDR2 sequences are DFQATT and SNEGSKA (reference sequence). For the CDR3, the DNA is TGCAGTGCTAAGCTCAGCGCAACTGCTCAAGGGCAGTACTTC. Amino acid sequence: CSAKLSATAQGQYF.

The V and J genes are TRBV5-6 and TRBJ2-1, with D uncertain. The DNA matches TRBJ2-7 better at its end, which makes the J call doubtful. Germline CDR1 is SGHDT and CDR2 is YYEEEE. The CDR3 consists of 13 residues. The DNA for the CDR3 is TGTGCCAGCAGCTCTCCAGGTAGGGACGAGCAGTACTTC. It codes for CASSSPGRDEQYF.

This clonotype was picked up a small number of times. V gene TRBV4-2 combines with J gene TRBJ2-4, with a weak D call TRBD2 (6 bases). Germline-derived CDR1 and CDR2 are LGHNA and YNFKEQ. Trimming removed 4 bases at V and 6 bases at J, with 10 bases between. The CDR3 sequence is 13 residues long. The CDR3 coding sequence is TGTGCCAGCAGCCGCGGGAACCTAAACATTCAGTACTTC. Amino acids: CASSRGNLNIQYF.

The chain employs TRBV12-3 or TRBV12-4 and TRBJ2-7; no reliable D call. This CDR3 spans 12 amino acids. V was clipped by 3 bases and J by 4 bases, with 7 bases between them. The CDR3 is CASSLTLYEQYF. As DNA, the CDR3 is TGTGCCAGCAGTTTGACCCTTTACGAGCAGTACTTC.

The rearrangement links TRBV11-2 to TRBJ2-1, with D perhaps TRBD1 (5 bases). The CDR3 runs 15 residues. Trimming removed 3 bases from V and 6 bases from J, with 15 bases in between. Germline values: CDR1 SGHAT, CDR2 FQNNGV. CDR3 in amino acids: CASSFMESQGNEQFF. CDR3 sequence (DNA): TGTGCCAGCAGCTTCATGGAGAGTCAGGGCAATGAGCAGTTCTTC.

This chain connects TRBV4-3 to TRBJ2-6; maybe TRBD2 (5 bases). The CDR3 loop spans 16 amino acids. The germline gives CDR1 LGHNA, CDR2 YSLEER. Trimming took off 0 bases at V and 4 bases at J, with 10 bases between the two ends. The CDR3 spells CASSQESGSGANVLTF. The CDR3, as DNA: TGCGCCAGCAGCCAAGAATCGGGATCCGGGGCCAACGTCCTGACTTTC.

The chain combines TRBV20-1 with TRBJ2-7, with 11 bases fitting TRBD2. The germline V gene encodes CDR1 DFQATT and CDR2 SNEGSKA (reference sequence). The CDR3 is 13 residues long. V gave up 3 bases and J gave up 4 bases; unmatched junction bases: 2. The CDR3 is CSARIAGGYEQYF. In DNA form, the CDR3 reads TGCAGTGCTAGGATAGCGGGAGGGTACGAGCAGTACTTC.

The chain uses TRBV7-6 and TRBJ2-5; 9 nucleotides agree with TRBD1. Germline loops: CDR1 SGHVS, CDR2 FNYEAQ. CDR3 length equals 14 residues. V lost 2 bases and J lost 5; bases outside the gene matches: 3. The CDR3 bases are TGTGCCAGCAGCTTAACAGGGGGCGGGGAGACCCAGTACTTC. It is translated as CASSLTGGGETQYF. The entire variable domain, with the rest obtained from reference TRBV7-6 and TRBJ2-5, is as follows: GAGVSQSPRYKVTKRGQDVALRCDPISGHVSLYWYRQALGQGPEFLTYFNYEAQQDKSGLPNDRFSAERPEGSISTLTIQRTEQRDSAMYRCASSLTGGGETQYFGPGTRLLVL.

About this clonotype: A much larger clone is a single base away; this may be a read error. Written as DNA, the CDR3 is TGTGCCGGCAGCCCAGGGACAGGGGGCAGAGCAGATACGCAGTATTTT. Its translation is CAGSPGTGGRADTQYF. The V and J genes are TRBV12-3 or TRBV12-4 and TRBJ2-3; TRBD1 agrees at 12 bases. The CDR3 consists of 16 residues.

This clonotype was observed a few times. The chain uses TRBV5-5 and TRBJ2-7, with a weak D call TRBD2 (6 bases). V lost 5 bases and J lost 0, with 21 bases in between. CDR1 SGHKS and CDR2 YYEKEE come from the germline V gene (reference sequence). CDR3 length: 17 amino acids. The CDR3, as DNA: TGTGCCAGCAGGCGTGAGGTGCGGGACCCTAGCTCCTACGAGCAGTACTTC. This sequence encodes CASRREVRDPSSYEQYF.

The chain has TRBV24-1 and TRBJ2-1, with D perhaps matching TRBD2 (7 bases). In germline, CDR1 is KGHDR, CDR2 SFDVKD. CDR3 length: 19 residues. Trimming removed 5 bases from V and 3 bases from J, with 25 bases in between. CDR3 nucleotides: TGTGCCACCAGTGCGTGGGGGGGGCACGGGACTCAGGTCTACAATGAGCAGTTCTTC. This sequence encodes CATSAWGGHGTQVYNEQFF.

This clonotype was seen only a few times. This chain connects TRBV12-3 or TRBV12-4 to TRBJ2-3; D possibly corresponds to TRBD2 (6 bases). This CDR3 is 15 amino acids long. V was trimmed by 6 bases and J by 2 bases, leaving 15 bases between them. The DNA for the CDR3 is TGTGCCAGCAGCCCCTCGGTAGCGGTCACAGATACGCAGTATTTT. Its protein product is CASSPSVAVTDTQYF.

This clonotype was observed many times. The CDR3 reads CASSPGRNQPQHF. CDR3 DNA: TGTGCCAGCAGCCCCGGTCGCAATCAGCCCCAGCATTTT. The chain combines TRBV5-8 with TRBJ1-5; D call uncertain. The length of the CDR3 is 13 residues. The V gene's germline CDR1 is SGHTS and CDR2 YDEGEE. The V end lost 4 bases, the J end lost 2 bases, and 7 bases lay between the germline ends.

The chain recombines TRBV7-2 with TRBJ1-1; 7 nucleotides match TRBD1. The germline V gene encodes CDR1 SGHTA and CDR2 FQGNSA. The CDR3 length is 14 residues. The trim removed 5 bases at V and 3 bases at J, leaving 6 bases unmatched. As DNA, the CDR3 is TGTGCCAGCAGCCTCGGGACAGTCGACACTGAAGCTTTCTTT. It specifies CASSLGTVDTEAFF.

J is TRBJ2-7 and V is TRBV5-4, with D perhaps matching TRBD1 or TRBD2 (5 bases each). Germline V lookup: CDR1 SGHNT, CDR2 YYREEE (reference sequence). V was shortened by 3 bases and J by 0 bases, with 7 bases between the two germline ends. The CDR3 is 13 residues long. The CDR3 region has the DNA TGTGCCAGCAGCTGGGACGGCTCCTACGAGCAGTACTTC. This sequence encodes CASSWDGSYEQYF. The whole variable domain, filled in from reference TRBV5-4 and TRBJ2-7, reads ETGVTQSPTHLIKTRGQQVTLRCSSQSGHNTVSWYQQALGQGPQFIFQYYREEENGRGNFPPRFSGLQFPNYSSELNVNALELDDSALYLCASSWDGSYEQYFGPGTRLTVT.

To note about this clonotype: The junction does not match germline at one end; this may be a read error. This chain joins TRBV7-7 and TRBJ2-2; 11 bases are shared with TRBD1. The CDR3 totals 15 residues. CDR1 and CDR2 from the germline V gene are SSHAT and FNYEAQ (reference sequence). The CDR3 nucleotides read TGTGCTAGCAGCTCCGGGACAGGGGGCACCGGGGAGCTGTTTTTT. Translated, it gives CASSSGTGGTGELFF.

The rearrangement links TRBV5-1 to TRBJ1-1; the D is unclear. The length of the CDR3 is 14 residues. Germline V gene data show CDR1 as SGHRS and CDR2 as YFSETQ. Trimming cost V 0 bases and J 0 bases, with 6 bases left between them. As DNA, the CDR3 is TGCGCCAGCAGCTTGGGGGCGGTGAACACTGAAGCTTTCTTT. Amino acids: CASSLGAVNTEAFF.

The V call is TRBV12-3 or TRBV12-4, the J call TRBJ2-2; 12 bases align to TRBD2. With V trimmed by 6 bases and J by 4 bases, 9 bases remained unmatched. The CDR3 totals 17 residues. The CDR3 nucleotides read TGTGCCAGCAGCCGGGGTGGACTAGCGGGACGCACCGGGGAGCTGTTTTTT. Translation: CASSRGGLAGRTGELFF.

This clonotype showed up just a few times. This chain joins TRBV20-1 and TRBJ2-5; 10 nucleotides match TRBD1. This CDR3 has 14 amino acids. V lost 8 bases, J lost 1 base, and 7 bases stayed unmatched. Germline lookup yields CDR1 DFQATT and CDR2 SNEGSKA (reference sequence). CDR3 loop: CSPRTGGGQETQYF. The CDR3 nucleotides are TGCAGTCCCCGGACAGGGGGAGGCCAAGAGACCCAGTACTTC.

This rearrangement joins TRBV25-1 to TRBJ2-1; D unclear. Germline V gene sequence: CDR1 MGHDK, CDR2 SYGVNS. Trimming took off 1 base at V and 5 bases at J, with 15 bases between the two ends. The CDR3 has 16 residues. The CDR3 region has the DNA TGTGCCAGCAGTGAATTGGGCCACACTACTAACAATGAGCAGTTCTTC. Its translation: CASSELGHTTNNEQFF.

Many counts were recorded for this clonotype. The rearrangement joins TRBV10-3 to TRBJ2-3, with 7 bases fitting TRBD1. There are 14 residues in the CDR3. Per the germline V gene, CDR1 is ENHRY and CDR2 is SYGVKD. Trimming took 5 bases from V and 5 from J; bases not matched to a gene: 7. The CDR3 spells CAISSGQWGDTQYF. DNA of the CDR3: TGTGCCATCAGTTCGGGACAGTGGGGAGATACGCAGTATTTT.

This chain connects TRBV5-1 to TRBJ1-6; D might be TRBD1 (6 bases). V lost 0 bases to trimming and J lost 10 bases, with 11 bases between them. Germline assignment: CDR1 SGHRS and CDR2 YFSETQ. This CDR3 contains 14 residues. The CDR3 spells CASSLEGRGSPLHF. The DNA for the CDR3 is TGCGCCAGCAGCTTGGAGGGCAGGGGATCACCCCTCCACTTT.

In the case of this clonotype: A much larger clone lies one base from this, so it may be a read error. Written as DNA, the CDR3 is TGCAGCGTTGAAGAGAGGGGTGGCTACACCTTC. It yields the protein CSVEERGGYTF. The gene calls are TRBV29-1 and TRBJ1-2; possibly TRBD1 for D (5 bases). The CDR3 consists of 11 residues. V was trimmed by 0 bases and J by 7 bases, leaving 6 bases between them. CDR1 and CDR2 from the germline V gene are SQVTM and ANQGSEA.

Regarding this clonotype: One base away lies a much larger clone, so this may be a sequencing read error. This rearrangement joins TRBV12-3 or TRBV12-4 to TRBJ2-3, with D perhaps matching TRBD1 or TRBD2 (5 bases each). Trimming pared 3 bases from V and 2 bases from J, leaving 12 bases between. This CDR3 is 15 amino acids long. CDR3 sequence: CASSLDGDPTDTQYF. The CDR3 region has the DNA TGTGCCAGCAGTTTGGACGGGGACCCCACAGATACGCAGTATTTT.

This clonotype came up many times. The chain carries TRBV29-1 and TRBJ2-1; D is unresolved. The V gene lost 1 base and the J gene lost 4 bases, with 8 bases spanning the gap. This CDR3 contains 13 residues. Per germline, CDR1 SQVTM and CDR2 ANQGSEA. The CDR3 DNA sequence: TGCAGCGTTGAAGCTTCCGGGTACAATGAGCAGTTCTTC. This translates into CSVEASGYNEQFF.

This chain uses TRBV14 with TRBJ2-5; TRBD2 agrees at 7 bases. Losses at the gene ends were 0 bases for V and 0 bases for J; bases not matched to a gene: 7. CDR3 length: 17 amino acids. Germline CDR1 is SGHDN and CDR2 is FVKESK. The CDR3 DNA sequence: TGTGCCAGCAGCCAAGAAAGTCTAGCGGACTACCAAGAGACCCAGTACTTC. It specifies CASSQESLADYQETQYF.

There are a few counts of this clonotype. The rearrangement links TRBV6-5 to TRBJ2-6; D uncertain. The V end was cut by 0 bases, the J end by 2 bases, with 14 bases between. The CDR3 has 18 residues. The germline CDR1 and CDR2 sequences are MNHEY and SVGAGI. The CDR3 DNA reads TGTGCCAGCAGTTACTCTGGTGGCAGGCTGCCTGGGGCCAACGTCCTGACTTTC. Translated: CASSYSGGRLPGANVLTF.

Here the CDR3 DNA reads TGTGCCACCAGTGATTTTGGGGAGGAGGGACAAGAGACCCAGTACTTC. Translating gives CATSDFGEEGQETQYF. The rearrangement joins TRBV24-1 to TRBJ2-5, with a weak D call TRBD2 (6 bases). Per germline, CDR1 KGHDR and CDR2 SFDVKD. The CDR3 is 16 residues long. V was pared by 1 base and J by 2 bases, with 13 bases between.

CDR3 sequence (DNA): TGCAGTGCTAGAGGGAGCAGAAGAAACGGACCTGAAGCTTTCTTT. It yields the protein CSARGSRRNGPEAFF. The chain carries TRBV20-1 and TRBJ1-1; D remains unclear. V was cut by 1 base and J by 6 bases, with 18 bases left in between. This CDR3 has 15 amino acids. Per the germline V gene, CDR1 is DFQATT and CDR2 is SNEGSKA (reference sequence).

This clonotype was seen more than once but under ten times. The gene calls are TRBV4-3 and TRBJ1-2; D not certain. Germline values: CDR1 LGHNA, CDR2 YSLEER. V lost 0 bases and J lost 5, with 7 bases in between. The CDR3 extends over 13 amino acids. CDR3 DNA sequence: TGCGCCAGCAGCCAAGATGGCAGTTATGGCTACACCTTC. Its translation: CASSQDGSYGYTF.